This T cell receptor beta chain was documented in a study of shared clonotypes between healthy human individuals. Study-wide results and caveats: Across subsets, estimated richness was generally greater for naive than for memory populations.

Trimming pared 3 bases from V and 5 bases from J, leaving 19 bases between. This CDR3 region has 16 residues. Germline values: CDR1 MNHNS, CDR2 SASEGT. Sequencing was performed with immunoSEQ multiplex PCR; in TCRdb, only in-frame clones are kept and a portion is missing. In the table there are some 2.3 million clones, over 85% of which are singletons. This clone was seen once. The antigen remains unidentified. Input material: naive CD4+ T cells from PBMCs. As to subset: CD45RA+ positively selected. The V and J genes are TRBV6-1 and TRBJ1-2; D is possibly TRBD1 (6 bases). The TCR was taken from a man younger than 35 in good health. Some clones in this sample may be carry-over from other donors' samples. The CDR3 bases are TGTGCCAGCAGTGATTGGCGAGCGGGGGACAATTATGGCTACACCTTC. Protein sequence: CASSDWRAGDNYGYTF.